The 20 T cell receptor beta chains reported below all come from one sample, sequenced in a study of T cell responses to AZD1222 COVID-19 vaccine. Using immunoSEQ multiplex PCR, the repertoire was profiled, and TCRdb retains in-frame clones only, with some absent. The sample records about 120,000 clones, approximately 91% being singletons. The input for sequencing was peripheral blood, taken 28 days after the second AZD1222 dose. All receptors come from an adult who received the AZD1222 COVID-19 vaccine.

This clone was picked up a small number of times. The CDR3 nucleotides read TGTGCCAGCAGCTTTGGCGGGGGGCAAGAGACCCAGTACTTC. Its protein is CASSFGGGQETQYF. The chain has TRBV7-9 and TRBJ2-5; 8 nucleotides match TRBD2. Germline values: CDR1 SEHNR, CDR2 FQNEAQ (reference sequence). After removal of 3 bases from V and 2 bases from J, the junction contained 2 bases not matched to a gene. CDR3 length: 14 residues.

This clone was seen only once. This sequence joins TRBV28 and TRBJ2-4, with D perhaps assigned TRBD1 or TRBD2 (5 bases each). The CDR3 sequence is 12 residues long. Germline assignment: CDR1 MDHEN and CDR2 SYDVKM. V was shortened by 8 bases and J by 4 bases, with 9 bases between the two germline ends. CDR3 bases: TGTGCCAGCGCCGGGACGAAAAACATTCAGTACTTC. This translates into CASAGTKNIQYF.

V gene TRBV28 combines with J gene TRBJ1-1; 7 nucleotides agree with TRBD1. The CDR3 is 12 amino acids. The trim removed 4 bases at V and 10 bases at J, leaving 6 bases unmatched. The V gene's germline CDR1 is MDHEN and CDR2 SYDVKM. CDR3 sequence (DNA): TGTGCCAGCAGTTCCCCTAGACAGGGAGCTTTCTTT. It is translated as CASSSPRQGAFF. Full variable domain (missing parts from reference TRBV28 and TRBJ1-1): DVKVTQSSRYLVKRTGEKVFLECVQDMDHENMFWYRQDPGLGLRLIYFSYDVKMKEKGDIPEGYSVSREKKERFSLILESASTNQTSMYLCASSSPRQGAFFGQGTRLTVV.

This chain connects TRBV28 to TRBJ1-3, with no clear D. Germline V lookup: CDR1 MDHEN, CDR2 SYDVKM. V lost 6 bases and J 5 bases, leaving 11 bases between the germline ends. This CDR3 comprises 13 residues. The CDR3 loop reads CASSFSPRNTIYF. Written as DNA, the CDR3 is TGTGCCAGCAGCTTCTCTCCTCGAAACACCATATATTTT.

On this clone itself: Germline and junction disagree at one end, which may indicate a read error. Distinct nucleotide sequences in the sample also encode this CDR3. The rearrangement uses TRBV4-2 and TRBJ2-2; D is ambiguous. The V gene's germline CDR1 is LGHNA and CDR2 YNFKEQ. This CDR3 is built from 15 residues. This chain's CDR3 is CASSHARVDTGELFF. CDR3 in DNA: TGTGCCAGCAGCCACGCTCGGGTAGACACTGGGGAGCTGTTTTTT.

The V call is TRBV5-1, the J call TRBJ1-1; the D gene is possibly TRBD1 (5 bases). This CDR3 comprises 15 residues. Trimming removed 1 base from V and 4 bases from J, with 14 bases in between. The germline V gene encodes CDR1 SGHRS and CDR2 YFSETQ. CDR3 DNA sequence: TGCGCCAGCAGCTTGCGCCAGGCGGGGACCACTGAAGCTTTCTTT. It translates to CASSLRQAGTTEAFF.

The chain recombines TRBV4-2 with TRBJ2-7, with a possible D match to TRBD2 (5 bases). Trimming removed 1 base at V and 3 bases at J, with 13 bases between. From germline, CDR1 is LGHNA and CDR2 YNFKEQ. CDR3 size: 15 residues. The CDR3 loop is CASSQAEASRYEQYF. CDR3 nucleotide sequence: TGTGCCAGCAGCCAAGCAGAGGCTAGCCGCTACGAGCAGTACTTC.

There are a few counts of this clone. The chain couples TRBV5-1 to TRBJ2-1; 10 bases are shared with TRBD2. CDR1 and CDR2 from the germline V gene are SGHRS and YFSETQ. The CDR3 is 16 residues long. The V gene end was trimmed by 3 bases and the J gene end by 7 bases; junction bases not matched to a gene: 10. The CDR3 protein is CASSWAPPSGRNEQFF. The CDR3 nucleotides read TGCGCCAGCAGCTGGGCACCACCTAGCGGGAGAAATGAGCAGTTCTTC.

The rearrangement joins TRBV5-4 to TRBJ2-3; 10 nucleotides line up with TRBD2. The germline gives CDR1 SGHNT, CDR2 YYREEE (reference sequence). Germline trimming cut 4 bases from V and 8 bases from J; bases unmatched to any gene: 10. The CDR3 is 15 amino acids. The DNA for the CDR3 is TGTGCCAGCAGCCCGGGGACTAGCGCTCAGGGTACGCAGTATTTT. This codes for CASSPGTSAQGTQYF.

The CDR3 spells CASSQALPDTQYF. The DNA of the CDR3 is TGCGCCAGCAGCCAAGCCCTTCCCGATACGCAGTATTTT. This chain links TRBV4-1 with TRBJ2-3; no definite D call. The CDR3 extends over 13 amino acids. V dropped 1 base and J dropped 6 bases, with 8 bases sitting between them. Germline-derived CDR1 and CDR2 are MGHRA and YSYEKL.

This chain connects TRBV5-1 to TRBJ1-4; D is ambiguous. CDR1 is SGHRS, CDR2 YFSETQ, per germline. V dropped 0 bases and J dropped 8 bases, with 14 bases sitting between them. CDR3 length: 15 residues. CDR3 DNA sequence: TGCGCCAGCAGCTTGGCCGTCGGGGAACGGGAAAAACTGTTTTTT. Encoded protein: CASSLAVGEREKLFF.

The V gene is TRBV5-1, the J gene TRBJ2-1, with 11 bases aligning to TRBD1. Germline V gene lookup returns CDR1 SGHRS and CDR2 YFSETQ. The V gene end was trimmed by 3 bases and the J gene end by 10 bases; junction bases not matched to a gene: 3. CDR3 length: 13 residues. The CDR3 sequence is CASSWTGGREQFF. The CDR3 DNA follows: TGCGCCAGCAGCTGGACAGGGGGCAGGGAGCAGTTCTTC.

The gene calls are TRBV27 and TRBJ1-1, with 8 bases lining up with TRBD1. Losses at the gene ends were 5 bases for V and 5 bases for J; bases not matched to a gene: 13. The CDR3 spans 16 residues. From germline, CDR1 is MNHEY and CDR2 SMNVEV (reference sequence). The CDR3 reads CASSTPPTGARTEAFF. CDR3 DNA sequence: TGTGCCAGCAGTACCCCGCCGACAGGGGCGCGGACTGAAGCTTTCTTT.

In this sample, this clone turned up once. V usage is TRBV18 and J usage is TRBJ1-5; the match to TRBD1 covers 7 bases. CDR1 and CDR2 from the germline V gene are KGHSH and LQKENI. The CDR3 extends over 16 amino acids. V was pared by 2 bases and J by 7 bases, with 11 bases of the junction left unmatched. CDR3: CASSPATGPVRQPQHF. CDR3 nucleotide sequence: TGTGCCAGCTCACCAGCGACAGGGCCCGTCAGGCAGCCCCAGCATTTT.

This rearrangement joins TRBV3-1 (or the pseudogene TRBV3-2) to TRBJ2-7, with 7 nucleotides matching TRBD2. The V gene's germline CDR1 is LGHDT and CDR2 YNNKEL (reference sequence). The CDR3 is 18 amino acids. The V and J ends lost 0 bases and 4 bases, in that order; junction bases with no gene match: 15. CDR3 nucleotide sequence: TGTGCCAGCAGCCAAGATAGTCTAGCGGACCCTATTGGGTACGAGCAGTACTTC. Its translation: CASSQDSLADPIGYEQYF.

This chain's CDR3 is CASTSTDTQYF. The CDR3 DNA follows: TGTGCCAGCACAAGCACAGATACGCAGTATTTT. The rearrangement uses TRBV27 and TRBJ2-3; D remains ambiguous. The germline CDR1 and CDR2 sequences are MNHEY and SMNVEV (reference sequence). Trimming left V 7 bases short and J 0 bases short, with 2 bases between. This CDR3 is 11 amino acids long.

This clone was counted between two and nine times. This rearrangement joins TRBV2 to TRBJ1-1; maybe TRBD1 (6 bases). Per the germline V gene, CDR1 is SNHLY and CDR2 is FYNNEI. V lost 8 bases and J 0 bases, leaving 10 bases between the germline ends. The CDR3 extends over 13 amino acids. In DNA, the CDR3 is TGTGCCAGCCGTTCAGGGGTGAACACTGAAGCTTTCTTT. It codes for CASRSGVNTEAFF. Filled out from reference TRBV2 and TRBJ1-1, the complete variable domain reads EPEVTQTPSHQVTQMGQEVILRCVPISNHLYFYWYRQILGQKVEFLVSFYNNEISEKSEIFDDQFSVERPDGSNFTLKIRSTKLEDSAMYFCASRSGVNTEAFFGQGTRLTVV.

The rearrangement links TRBV7-2 to TRBJ1-4; 7 bases agree with TRBD1. The CDR3 runs 13 residues. Trimming cost V 3 bases and J 11 bases; bases outside gene matches: 6. Germline assignment: CDR1 SGHTA and CDR2 FQGNSA. In nucleotides, the CDR3 is TGTGCCAGCAGCTTTGCCGGGACAGCGAAACTGTTTTTT. It specifies CASSFAGTAKLFF. The full variable domain, in which reference TRBV7-2 and TRBJ1-4 provide the parts outside the CDR3, is GAGVSQSPSNKVTEKGKDVELRCDPISGHTALYWYRQSLGQGLEFLIYFQGNSAPDKSGLPSDRFSAERTGGSVSTLTIQRTQQEDSAVYLCASSFAGTAKLFFGSGTQLSVL.

The chain couples TRBV7-9 to TRBJ1-1; the D gene is possibly TRBD1 (6 bases). Germline CDR1 reads SEHNR; CDR2 reads FQNEAQ (reference sequence). There are 13 residues in the CDR3. Trimming removed 5 bases at V and 10 bases at J, with 17 bases between. CDR3 coding DNA: TGTGCCAGCAGCCCGAGCCGGGGGCAGGGAGCTTTCTTT. Its protein is CASSPSRGQGAFF.

The rearrangement links TRBV29-1 to TRBJ2-3, with 8 bases lining up with TRBD2. CDR1 is SQVTM, CDR2 ANQGSEA, per germline. The CDR3 contains 14 residues. V was clipped by 7 bases and J by 1 base; unmatched bases: 7. The CDR3 region has the DNA TGCAGCGCACCGAGCGGGAGAGGCACAGATACGCAGTATTTT. As protein: CSAPSGRGTDTQYF.